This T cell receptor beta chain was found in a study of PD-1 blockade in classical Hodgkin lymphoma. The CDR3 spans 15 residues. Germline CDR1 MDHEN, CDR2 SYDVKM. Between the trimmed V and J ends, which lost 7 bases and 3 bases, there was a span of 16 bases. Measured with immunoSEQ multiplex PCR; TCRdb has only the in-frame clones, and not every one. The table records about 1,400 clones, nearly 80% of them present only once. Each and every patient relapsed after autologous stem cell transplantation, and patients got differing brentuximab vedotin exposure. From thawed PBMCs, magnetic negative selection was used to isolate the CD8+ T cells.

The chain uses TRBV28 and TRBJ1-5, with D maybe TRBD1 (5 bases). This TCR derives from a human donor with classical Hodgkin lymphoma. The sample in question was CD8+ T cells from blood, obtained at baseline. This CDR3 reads CASIGGWPPNQPQHF. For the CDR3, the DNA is TGTGCCAGCATTGGGGGGTGGCCTCCCAATCAGCCCCAGCATTTT.